This T cell receptor (beta chain) was obtained from a study of blood T cell repertoires in COVID-19. Background on the study: Collection of acute and convalescent COVID-19 samples took place in the United States, Italy and Spain. PBMCs, B-cell-depleted T cells, or T cells were the source of the cDNA or gDNA that made up the material.

CDR3 length: 16 amino acids. The germline gives CDR1 DFQATT, CDR2 SNEGSKA (reference sequence). The ends lost 3 bases at V and 4 bases at J; junction bases unmatched: 8. Generated by immunoSEQ multiplex PCR, the TCRdb table keeps only in-frame clones and is missing some. Altogether some 390,000 clones are present, roughly nine tenths being singletons, with the ten largest covering 1.5% to 2%. The chain recombines TRBV20-1 with TRBJ1-3; 11 positions agree with TRBD1. The sample taken for sequencing was PBMCs or T cells enriched from blood (not recorded which). This TCR derives from a woman in her twenties or thirties who had recovered from COVID-19. The CDR3 sequence is CSASTGTGGGGNTIYF. Here the CDR3 DNA reads TGCAGTGCTAGTACCGGGACAGGGGGAGGAGGAAACACCATATATTTT.